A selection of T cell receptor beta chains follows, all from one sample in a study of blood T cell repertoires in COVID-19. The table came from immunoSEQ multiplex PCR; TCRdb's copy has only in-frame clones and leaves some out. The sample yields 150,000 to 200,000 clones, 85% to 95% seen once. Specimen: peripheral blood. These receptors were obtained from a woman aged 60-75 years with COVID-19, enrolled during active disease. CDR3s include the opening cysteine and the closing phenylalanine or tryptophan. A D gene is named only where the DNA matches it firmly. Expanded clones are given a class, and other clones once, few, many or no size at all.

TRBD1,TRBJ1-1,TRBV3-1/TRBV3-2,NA,TGTGCCAGCAGCCATCTCTCTAGGGGGCAAGGAGCTTTCTTT,CASSHLSRGQGAFF
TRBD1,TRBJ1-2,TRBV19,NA,TGTGCCAGTAGTCCCCATATACAGGGGGGGGACTATGGCTACACCTTC,CASSPHIQGGDYGYTF
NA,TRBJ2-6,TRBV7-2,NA,TGTGCCAGCAGCCCGGCACGGGGGTTCGTCTCTGGGGCCAACGTCCTGACTTTC,CASSPARGFVSGANVLTF
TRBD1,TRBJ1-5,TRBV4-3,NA,TGCGCCAGCAGCCAAGGGGACAGGGGAATCTTCGCAAGCAATCAGCCCCAGCATTTT,CASSQGDRGIFASNQPQHF
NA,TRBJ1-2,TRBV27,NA,TGTGCCAGCAGCCCCACCGATTCGTCAGCTAACTATGGCTACACCTTC,CASSPTDSSANYGYTF
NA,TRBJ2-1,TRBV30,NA,TGTGCCTGGGGACTGCGGGTCTACCAGTTCTTC,CAWGLRVYQFF
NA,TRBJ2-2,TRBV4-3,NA,TGCGCCAGCAGCCCAAGGGGGATAACGAACACCGGGGAGCTGTTTTTT,CASSPRGITNTGELFF
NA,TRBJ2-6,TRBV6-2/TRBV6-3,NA,TGTGCCAGCAGTTACCCAACAGGGCTCGTCCTGACTTTC,CASSYPTGLVLTF
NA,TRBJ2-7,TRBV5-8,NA,TGTGCCAGCAGCCCGGTGGTGGGGAGGAACGAGCAGTACTTC,CASSPVVGRNEQYF
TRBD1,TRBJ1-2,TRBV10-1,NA,TGCGCCAGCAGTGCAGGGGGCGGCTACACCTTC,CASSAGGGYTF
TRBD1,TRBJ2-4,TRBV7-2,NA,TGTGCCAGCAGCTCTCCGACAGGGCTCCACATTCAGTACTTC,CASSSPTGLHIQYF
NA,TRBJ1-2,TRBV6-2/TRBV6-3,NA,TGTGCCAGCAGTTACTCGCAGGGTTCTCTGAATGGCTACACCTTC,CASSYSQGSLNGYTF
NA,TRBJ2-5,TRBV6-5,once,TGTGCCAGCAGTTACCCCGAAGAGACCCAGTACTTC,CASSYPEETQYF
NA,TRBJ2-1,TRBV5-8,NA,TGTGCCAGCACGCCGCTAGAAAGCTCCTACAATGAGCAGTTCTTC,CASTPLESSYNEQFF
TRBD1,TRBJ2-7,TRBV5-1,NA,TGCGCCAGCAGCTGGGGACAGACCTTCTCCTACGAGCAGTACTTC,CASSWGQTFSYEQYF
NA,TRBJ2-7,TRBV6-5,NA,TGTGCCAGCAGTTTCACAGGTTACGAGCAGTACTTC,CASSFTGYEQYF
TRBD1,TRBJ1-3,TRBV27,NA,TGTGCCAGCAGTTTATCGACAGGGGTGGCTGGAAACACCATATATTTT,CASSLSTGVAGNTIYF
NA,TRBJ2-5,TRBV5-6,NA,TGTGCCAGCAGCTTGGAACATTATGTGACCCAGTACTTC,CASSLEHYVTQYF
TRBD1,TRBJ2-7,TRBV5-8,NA,TGTGCCAGCAGCCAGGGGGCAAACTACTACGAGCAGTACTTC,CASSQGANYYEQYF
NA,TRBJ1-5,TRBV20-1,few,TGCAGTGCTAGTCTCGGACAGTCGGGCAATCAGCCCCAGCATTTT,CSASLGQSGNQPQHF
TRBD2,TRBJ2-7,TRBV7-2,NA,TGTGCCAGCAGCTCGCCGGGACTAGCGGGTTACGAGCAGTACTTC,CASSSPGLAGYEQYF
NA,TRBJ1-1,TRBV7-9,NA,TGTGCCAGCGCCACCGGGGGTTCTTACGGCACTGAAGCTTTCTTT,CASATGGSYGTEAFF
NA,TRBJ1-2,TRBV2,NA,TGTGCCAGCAGGAGCACAGGGATAGCTAACTATGGCTACACCTTC,CASRSTGIANYGYTF
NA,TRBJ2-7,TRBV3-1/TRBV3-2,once,TGTGCCAGCAGCCATGGCAGGAACTCCTACGAGCAGTACTTC,CASSHGRNSYEQYF
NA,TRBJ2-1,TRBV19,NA,TGTGCCAGTGAAGCGAGCTCCTACAATGAGCAGTTCTTC,CASEASSYNEQFF
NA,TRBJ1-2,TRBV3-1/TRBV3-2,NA,TGTGCCAGCAGCCTTGCTGGGTTAGGGGATCACTATGGCTACACCTTC,CASSLAGLGDHYGYTF
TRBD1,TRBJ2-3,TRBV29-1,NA,TGCAGCGCTAGGACAGGGTTTAGCACAGATACGCAGTATTTT,CSARTGFSTDTQYF
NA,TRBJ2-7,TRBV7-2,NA,TGTGCCAGCAGCCCAGACCCCCAGACTTTCTACGAGCAGTACTTC,CASSPDPQTFYEQYF
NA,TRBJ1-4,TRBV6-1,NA,TGTGCCAGCAGTGTAGCAGGGGAGGGGGAAAAACTGTTTTTT,CASSVAGEGEKLFF
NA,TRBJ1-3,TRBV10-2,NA,TGCGCCAGCAGTGAGGCAAATCAGGGCCCATCTGGAAACACCATATATTTT,CASSEANQGPSGNTIYF
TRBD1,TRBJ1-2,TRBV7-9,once,TGTGCCAGCAGTCTGACAGGGGGCTTCGGCTATGGCTACACCTTC,CASSLTGGFGYGYTF
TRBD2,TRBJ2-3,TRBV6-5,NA,TGTGCCAGCCAGACTAGCGGGGTAGATACGCAGTATTTT,CASQTSGVDTQYF
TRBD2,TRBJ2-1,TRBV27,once,TGTGCCAGCAATTCCTTGGGACTAGCGGGGATCTACAATGAGCAGTTCTTC,CASNSLGLAGIYNEQFF
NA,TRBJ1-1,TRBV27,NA,TGTGCCAGCAGTTTATCAGGGGATACCACTGAAGCTTTCTTT,CASSLSGDTTEAFF
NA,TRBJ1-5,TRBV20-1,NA,TGCAGTGCTAGTCTGGGGCAGGGAGGCCCTATTAGCAATCAGCCCCAGCATTTT,CSASLGQGGPISNQPQHF
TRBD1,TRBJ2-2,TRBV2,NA,TGTGCCAGCAGTGAGGGACAGGGAACCGGGGAGCTGTTTTTT,CASSEGQGTGELFF
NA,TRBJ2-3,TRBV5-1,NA,TGCGCCAGCAGCTTGGAGGGCCTTTCCGGGGTAGATACGCAGTATTTT,CASSLEGLSGVDTQYF
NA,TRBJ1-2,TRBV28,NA,TGTGCCAGCACGGGGGTAGTGGGCTACACCTTC,CASTGVVGYTF
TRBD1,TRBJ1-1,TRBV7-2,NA,TGTGCCAGCAGCCCAGGGACAGGGGGTTACACTGAAGCTTTCTTT,CASSPGTGGYTEAFF
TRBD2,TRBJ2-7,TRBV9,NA,TGTGCCAGCAGCGCATCGGGGGGGCGGGGGGCCGAGCAGTACTTC,CASSASGGRGAEQYF
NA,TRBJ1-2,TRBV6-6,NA,TGTGCCAGCAGTTACGCGGAACAGGGTGACTATGGCTACACCTTC,CASSYAEQGDYGYTF
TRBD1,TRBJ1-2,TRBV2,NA,TGTGCCAGCGCCTTCCGCCGGGACAGCCACTATGGCTACACCTTC,CASAFRRDSHYGYTF
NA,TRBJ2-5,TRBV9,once,TGTGCCAGCAGCGTTCGAGGCCTCCAAGAGACCCAGTACTTC,CASSVRGLQETQYF
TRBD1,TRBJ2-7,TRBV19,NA,TGTGCCAGTAGTATTTGGGACAGGGAGTCCGAGCAGTACTTC,CASSIWDRESEQYF
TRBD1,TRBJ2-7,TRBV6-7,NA,TGTGCCAGCAGTTACGAACGGGACAGGGGCGAAAGCTCCTACGAGCAGTACTTC,CASSYERDRGESSYEQYF
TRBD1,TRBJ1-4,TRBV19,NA,TGTGCCAGTAGGGGTAACAGGGGACCAACTAATGAAAAACTGTTTTTT,CASRGNRGPTNEKLFF
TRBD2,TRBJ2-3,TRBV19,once,TGTGCCAGTAAGGAGCGGGGGTTCACAGATACGCAGTATTTT,CASKERGFTDTQYF
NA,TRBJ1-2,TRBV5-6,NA,TGTGCCAGCAGCTTGGCCCCAGTAACTAACTATGGCTACACCTTC,CASSLAPVTNYGYTF
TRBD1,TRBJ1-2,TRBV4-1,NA,TGCGCCAGCAGCTCCCAACCGGGACAGGGGGCGCAGACCGGGCCCTATGGCTACACCTTC,CASSSQPGQGAQTGPYGYTF
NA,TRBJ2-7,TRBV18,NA,TGTGCCAGCTCACCTACCGGTTACTACGAGCAGTACTTC,CASSPTGYYEQYF
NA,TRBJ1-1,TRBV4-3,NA,TGCGCCAGCAGCCAAGATTTTAACAGATTGAACACTGAAGCTTTCTTT,CASSQDFNRLNTEAFF
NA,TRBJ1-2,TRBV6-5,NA,TGTGCCAGCAAATACGGGGGGCGGGGAGGCGGCTACACCTTC,CASKYGGRGGGYTF
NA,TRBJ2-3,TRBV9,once,TGTGCCAGCAGCGCCCAAGATACGCAGTATTTT,CASSAQDTQYF
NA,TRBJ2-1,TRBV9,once,TGTGCCAGCAGCCGAGAGGGTCTAAGGCACAATGAGCAGTTCTTC,CASSREGLRHNEQFF
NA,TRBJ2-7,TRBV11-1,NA,TGTGCCAGCAGCGCCCCCGGGGGCTCCTACGAGCAGTACTTC,CASSAPGGSYEQYF
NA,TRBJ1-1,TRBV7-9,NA,TGTGCCAGCAGCTTAGCGGAGGGGATGAACACTGAAGCTTTCTTT,CASSLAEGMNTEAFF